These T cell receptor beta chains were read from a single sample in a study of T cell responses to AZD1222 COVID-19 vaccine. Here immunoSEQ multiplex PCR was the method, and the copy in TCRdb shows in-frame clones only, minus some. The data hold about 130,000 clones, with 89% observed a single time. The source material was peripheral blood, sampled on day 0 of AZD1222 vaccination. The receptors were gathered from an adult in good health. Both conserved end residues are part of each CDR3. D genes are given only for firm matches. Clone size is stated in some rows and not others, as once, few, many or a class when expanded.

cdr3_nt | cdr3_aa | d_call | clone_size | j_call | v_call
TGTGCCAGTAGTGCCACCTCAGGGCGGGGAGAGACCCAGTACTTC | CASSATSGRGETQYF | - | - | TRBJ2-5 | TRBV19
TGTGCCAGCAGCCCCGGAAAACGGGATAACACTGAAGCTTTCTTT | CASSPGKRDNTEAFF | - | - | TRBJ1-1 | TRBV7-9
TGTGCCAGCAGCTTAGAGTTGGCAAAAGCTTTCTTT | CASSLELAKAFF | - | once | TRBJ1-1 | TRBV7-9
TGTGCCAGCAGCCGACTAGCGGGGGAAGAGACCCAGTACTTC | CASSRLAGEETQYF | TRBD2 | - | TRBJ2-5 | TRBV7-9
TGTGCCAGCAGCCCCCGACAGGGGTACGAGCAGTACTTC | CASSPRQGYEQYF | TRBD1 | - | TRBJ2-7 | TRBV5-8
TGTGCCAGCAGCTTTACGTACTTCTCTGGAAACACCATATATTTT | CASSFTYFSGNTIYF | - | - | TRBJ1-3 | TRBV7-2
TGTGCCAGCAGTTACCGACAGAACCCTAGCAATCAGCCCCAGCATTTT | CASSYRQNPSNQPQHF | - | - | TRBJ1-5 | TRBV6-6
TGTGCCATCAGGACCCCGGACAGCTACGAGCAGTACTTC | CAIRTPDSYEQYF | - | once | TRBJ2-7 | TRBV10-3
TGTGCCAGCAGCCAAGATGGCACCTTGAACACTGAAGCTTTCTTT | CASSQDGTLNTEAFF | - | - | TRBJ1-1 | TRBV4-2
TGTGCCAGCAGCCGGGGTATGGGGCCCTCCTACGAGCAGTACTTC | CASSRGMGPSYEQYF | - | - | TRBJ2-7 | TRBV14
TGTGCCAGCAGCTCGGGGAGGAGCTCCTACAATGAGCAGTTCTTC | CASSSGRSSYNEQFF | - | - | TRBJ2-1 | TRBV7-2
TGTGCCAGTAGTCCAGGGCTCTATGGCTACACCTTC | CASSPGLYGYTF | - | - | TRBJ1-2 | TRBV19
TGCGCCAGCAGCTCCGGGACAGGGGATAATTCACCCCTCCACTTT | CASSSGTGDNSPLHF | TRBD1 | - | TRBJ1-6 | TRBV5-1
TGTGCCAGCAGCCCTCGGGTCAACTATGGCTACACCTTC | CASSPRVNYGYTF | - | - | TRBJ1-2 | TRBV5-6
TGTGCCAGCAGTTTCCAGACAGGCGGCAATCAGCCCCAGCATTTT | CASSFQTGGNQPQHF | - | - | TRBJ1-5 | TRBV28
TGTGCCAGCAGCTTTAGGGAAGAGACCCAGTACTTC | CASSFREETQYF | - | - | TRBJ2-5 | TRBV11-2
TGTGCCAGCAGCCAAGAGGGACAGGGGGGATGGAACACCATATATTTT | CASSQEGQGGWNTIYF | TRBD1 | - | TRBJ1-3 | TRBV3-1/TRBV3-2
TGTGCCACCAGTGATGTCCCAACGGGGGGCTACACCTTC | CATSDVPTGGYTF | - | - | TRBJ1-2 | TRBV24-1
TGTGCCAGCAGCCCCCGGGGTAGCGGGGGGTACGAGCAGTACTTC | CASSPRGSGGYEQYF | TRBD2 | few | TRBJ2-7 | TRBV3-1/TRBV3-2
TGTGCCAGCACCTACCACCGGGACAATGAGCAGTTCTTC | CASTYHRDNEQFF | - | - | TRBJ2-1 | TRBV27
TGTGCCAGCAGCTTCTCTGGCAGGGTAAGAAGTACTTTCTTT | CASSFSGRVRSTFF | - | - | TRBJ1-1 | TRBV13
TGTGCCAGCAGCGTAGGGGGGACCGCGGATACGCAGTATTTT | CASSVGGTADTQYF | - | - | TRBJ2-3 | TRBV9
TGTGCCTGGGGGCCTAGGGGTAGGGTCGGTGAAAAACTGTTTTTT | CAWGPRGRVGEKLFF | - | once | TRBJ1-4 | TRBV30
TGTGCCGGGGGAATGGGTAGGGAGCAGTACTTC | CAGGMGREQYF | - | - | TRBJ2-7 | TRBV30
TGTGCCAGCAGTTACTCAAGGGGCCTCGGGGGCGAGCAGTACTTC | CASSYSRGLGGEQYF | - | - | TRBJ2-7 | TRBV6-5
TGTGCCAGCACTAATTTTGGTGAAGCTTTCTTT | CASTNFGEAFF | - | - | TRBJ1-1 | TRBV25-1
TGTGCCAGTAGTATAGCGGACCTAGGACCTGGGGCCAACGTCCTGACTTTC | CASSIADLGPGANVLTF | - | - | TRBJ2-6 | TRBV19
TGTGCCACCGGACAGGGGGCTACTAATGAAAAACTGTTTTTT | CATGQGATNEKLFF | TRBD1 | once | TRBJ1-4 | TRBV10-3
TGCGCCAGCAGCCAAGTAAAAGGGTACACTGAAGCTTTCTTT | CASSQVKGYTEAFF | - | - | TRBJ1-1 | TRBV4-1
TGTGCCAGCAGCCCTCGACTAGCGGGGGGGGAGGGTGAGCAGTTCTTC | CASSPRLAGGEGEQFF | TRBD2 | once | TRBJ2-1 | TRBV11-2
TGTGCCAGCAGTCGACAGGGGGCAGGGCATAATTCACCCCTCCACTTT | CASSRQGAGHNSPLHF | TRBD1 | - | TRBJ1-6 | TRBV6-6
TGTGCCACCTTCCGGGCATCAGTCGAGTACTTC | CATFRASVEYF | - | - | TRBJ2-7 | TRBV24-1
TGTGCCAGCTCCCAAACCAGGACCGGGAACACCGGGGAGCTGTTTTTT | CASSQTRTGNTGELFF | - | - | TRBJ2-2 | TRBV18
TGTGCCAGCCCTCTGAGGGCAATCACAGATACGCAGTATTTT | CASPLRAITDTQYF | - | - | TRBJ2-3 | TRBV2
TGCGCCAGCAGCCAAGACGTATCCTATGGCTACACCTTC | CASSQDVSYGYTF | - | few | TRBJ1-2 | TRBV4-3
TGCGCCAGCAGCGAGCTAGCGGGGGGGCCCACCGGGGAGCTGTTTTTT | CASSELAGGPTGELFF | TRBD2 | - | TRBJ2-2 | TRBV10-2
TGTGCCAGCAGCCAAACAGGGTTGGGTGAAAAACTGTTTTTT | CASSQTGLGEKLFF | - | few | TRBJ1-4 | TRBV6-5
TGCAGTGCTAGTTCCATAAACAATAAAGATACGCAGTATTTT | CSASSINNKDTQYF | - | - | TRBJ2-3 | TRBV20-1
TGTGCCAGCACCCGGGGGGGGAGAGATCAGCCCCAGCATTTT | CASTRGGRDQPQHF | - | - | TRBJ1-5 | TRBV2
TGTGCCAGCGGAGAGCAGAACGAGCAGTACTTC | CASGEQNEQYF | - | - | TRBJ2-7 | TRBV28
TGCGCCAGCAGCCCGCAAGAGCTAAACACTGAAGCTTTCTTT | CASSPQELNTEAFF | - | once | TRBJ1-1 | TRBV5-1
TGTGCCAGTAGTGTGGGCCAGAACACTGAAGCTTTCTTT | CASSVGQNTEAFF | - | - | TRBJ1-1 | TRBV19
TGTGCCAGCACCATGACGCTAAACACTGAAGCTTTCTTT | CASTMTLNTEAFF | - | - | TRBJ1-1 | TRBV7-9
TGTGCCAGCAGCACGGGACAGCCTAATGAAAAACTGTTTTTT | CASSTGQPNEKLFF | TRBD1 | - | TRBJ1-4 | TRBV5-4
TGTGCCAGCAGCTTACGAGTAGCAGGGAGTGCAGATACGCAGTATTTT | CASSLRVAGSADTQYF | - | - | TRBJ2-3 | TRBV7-2
TGTGCCAGCAGCAAAGGGGAGACCCAGTACTTC | CASSKGETQYF | - | once | TRBJ2-5 | TRBV21-1